Included here is one TCR beta chain sequence, with context. Its matching antigen is unknown. These data belong to a study of shared clonotypes between healthy human individuals. Points from the study as a whole: Between four donors, naive CD4 clonotypes were shared at a level of about 5%.

Assay used: immunoSEQ multiplex PCR; TCRdb lists only in-frame clones, some missing. The sample records under 600,000 clones, around 97% being singletons. Germline V gene data show CDR1 as SGHRS and CDR2 as YFSETQ. The ends were cut back, 2 bases at V and 3 bases at J, with 12 bases in the middle. The CDR3 consists of 14 residues. The origin of this receptor is a woman under 40 in good health. Material for sequencing was naive CD4+ T cells sorted from blood. Subset of the sample: CD45RA+ positively selected. V is TRBV5-1 and J is TRBJ2-7, with D perhaps matching TRBD2 (6 bases). The CDR3 DNA follows: TGCGCCAGCAGCTTAATGGGGACTTACTACGAGCAGTACTTC. Translating gives CASSLMGTYYEQYF.